The clone carrying this T cell receptor (beta chain) was seen only a few times. The entry originates in a study of blood T cells in healthy people across ages. For the study at large: The template switching approach captured approximately one barcoded beta molecule for every two T cells.

For the second PCR, which ran for roughly 6 to 12 cycles, a sample-barcoded 5' primer and a J-beta primer mix were used. TCRdb re-analysed the 5' RACE reads in MiXCR, keeping a single row per CDR3 protein. Of around 1,000,000 distinct CDR3 sequences listed, 20% to 25% were seen once; the top ten hold 0.65% to 0.95%. Another study also made use of these data, one on T cells of mothers and their children.

The sequenced material came from blood. This TCR came from a girl aged 2 to 10 in good health.

CDR3 sequence (DNA): TGTGCTAGTGGTTTGGTACAAAAATCCGGGACAGGGGAGTGGAGCTTCTCCAAAAACATTCAGTACTTC. Its protein is CASGLVQKSGTGEWSFSKNIQYF. The J gene is TRBJ2-4, the V gene TRBV12-5, with TRBD1 matching 10 bases. After removal of 0 bases from V and 2 bases from J, the junction contained 22 bases not matched to a gene. In germline, CDR1 is LGHNT, CDR2 FRNRAP. The CDR3 consists of 23 residues.